This TCR beta chain was identified in a study of T cells in tuberculosis. Study context: Samples predate treatment or fall within its first 7 days.

A remark on this clone: What it binds is not known.

The protocol was immunoSEQ multiplex PCR, while the TCRdb copy is restricted to in-frame clones and leaves out a portion. Of tens of thousands of clones in the sample, nearly 95% were seen once. CDR3 length: 19 amino acids. Germline V gene data show CDR1 as SGHAT and CDR2 as FQNNGV. V dropped 5 bases and J dropped 10; count of bases not matched to a gene: 26. The study's findings and limits: GEM motif frequencies gave over 55% accuracy; the GMM repertoire gave roughly 86%.

Time point of the sample: new active TB diagnosis, blood taken before or within 7 days of starting treatment. V usage is TRBV11-2 and J usage is TRBJ2-1; 7 nucleotides align to TRBD1. The material sequenced was PBMCs, taken at tuberculosis diagnosis. The receptor comes from an adult with tuberculosis. The CDR3: CASSRQVDREWTPLGEQFF. CDR3 bases: TGTGCCAGCAGCCGCCAGGTAGACAGGGAGTGGACACCCTTAGGGGAGCAGTTCTTC. The variable domain in full, with the rest retrieved from reference TRBV11-2 and TRBJ2-1, is EAGVAQSPRYKIIEKRQSVAFWCNPISGHATLYWYQQILGQGPKLLIQFQNNGVVDDSQLPKDRFSAERLKGVDSTLKIQPAKLEDSAVYLCASSRQVDREWTPLGEQFFGPGTRLTVL.